This TCR beta chain was obtained from a study of blood T cell repertoires in COVID-19. CDR3 length equals 15 residues. Trimming took off 5 bases at V and 3 bases at J, with 16 bases between the two ends. CDR1 and CDR2 from the germline V gene are LNHDA and SQIVND (reference sequence). In Seattle, patients joined the study during active infection and were tracked longitudinally. The repertoire was sequenced with immunoSEQ multiplex PCR; TCRdb's copy has only in-frame clones and lacks some. This sample has 180,000 or so clones, with around 84% found just once. This chain uses TRBV19 with TRBJ1-1; a weak D match, TRBD1 (6 bases). The sample was peripheral blood. This TCR was sampled from a woman between 65 and 79 years old with COVID-19, enrolled during active disease. The CDR3 DNA reads TGTGCCAGTAGTCCCTACAGGGATGGGGACACTGAAGCTTTCTTT. This sequence encodes CASSPYRDGDTEAFF.